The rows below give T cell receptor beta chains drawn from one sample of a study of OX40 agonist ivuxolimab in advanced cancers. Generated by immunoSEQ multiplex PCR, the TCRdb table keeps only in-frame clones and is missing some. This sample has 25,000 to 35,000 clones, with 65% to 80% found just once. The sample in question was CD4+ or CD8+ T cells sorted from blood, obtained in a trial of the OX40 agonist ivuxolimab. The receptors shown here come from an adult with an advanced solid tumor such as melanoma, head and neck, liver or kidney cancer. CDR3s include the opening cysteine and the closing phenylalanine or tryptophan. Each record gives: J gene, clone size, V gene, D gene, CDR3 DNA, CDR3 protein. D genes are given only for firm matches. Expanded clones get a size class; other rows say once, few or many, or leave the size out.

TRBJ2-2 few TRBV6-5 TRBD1 TGTGCCAGCAGACCCCAGGGGGCTGGCACCGGGGAGCTGTTTTTT CASRPQGAGTGELFF
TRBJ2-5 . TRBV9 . TGTGCCAGCAGTCGCACTTTGGAGGCCAGCATTGATCGAGAGACCCAGTACTTC CASSRTLEASIDRETQYF
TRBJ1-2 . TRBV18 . TGTGCCAGCTCACGACAGAAGGGGTTGGACTATGGCTACACCTTC CASSRQKGLDYGYTF
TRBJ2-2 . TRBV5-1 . TGCGCCAGCAGCTCGGTTGAGGGCGGGGAGCTGTTTTTT CASSSVEGGELFF
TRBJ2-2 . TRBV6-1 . TGTGCCAGCAGATCAGACAGGTCCACCGGGGAGCTGTTTTTT CASRSDRSTGELFF
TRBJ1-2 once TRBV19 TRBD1 TGTGCCAGTAGTACCCCGGACAGGAAGGGCTATGGCTACACCTTC CASSTPDRKGYGYTF
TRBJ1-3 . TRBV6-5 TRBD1 TGTGCCAGCAGTTTTCCCGGGACAGAAAACACCATATATTTT CASSFPGTENTIYF
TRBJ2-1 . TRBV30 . TGTGCCGGGCGTCTAGGGGGGGGTACCTACAATGAGCAGTTCTTC CAGRLGGGTYNEQFF
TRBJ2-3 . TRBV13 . TGTGCCAGCAGCTTAAGACGGGTTACAGATACGCAGTATTTT CASSLRRVTDTQYF
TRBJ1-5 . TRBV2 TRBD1 TGTGCCAGTCGACAGGGACCCAATCAGCCCCAGCATTTT CASRQGPNQPQHF
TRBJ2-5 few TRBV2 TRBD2 TGTGCCAGCAGTGAAGCCTGGAGCCGGGGGGATGGGACCCAGTACTTC CASSEAWSRGDGTQYF
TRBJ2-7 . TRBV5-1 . TGCGCCAGCAGCCAAGGACTGTCCCTCGAGCAGTACTTC CASSQGLSLEQYF
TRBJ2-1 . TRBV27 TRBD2 TGTGCCAGCGGACTAGCGGGGGGGCCCAACTCCTACAATGAGCAGTTCTTC CASGLAGGPNSYNEQFF
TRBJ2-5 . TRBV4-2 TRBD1 TGTGCCAGCAGCCAAGGGGGACAGGGAAGGGACTCAGAGACCCAGTACTTC CASSQGGQGRDSETQYF
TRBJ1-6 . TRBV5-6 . TGTGCCAGCAGCCCTGGACAGTTGTTAAATTCACCCCTCCACTTT CASSPGQLLNSPLHF
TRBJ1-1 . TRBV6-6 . TGTGCCAGCAGTTCCCCCGCGAACACTGAAGCTTTCTTT CASSSPANTEAFF
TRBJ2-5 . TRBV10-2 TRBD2 TGCGCCACCAGCGGGGGGGCAGCTGAGACCCAGTACTTC CATSGGAAETQYF
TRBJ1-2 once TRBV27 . TGTGCCAGCAGCCCCAGGGGAATATATGGCTACACCTTC CASSPRGIYGYTF
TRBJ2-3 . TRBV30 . TGTGCCTGGCGCCAACAGGGACCTAGCACAGATACGCAGTATTTT CAWRQQGPSTDTQYF
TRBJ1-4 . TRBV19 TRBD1 TGTGCCAGTAGTTGGACAGGGGCAACTAATGAAAAACTGTTTTTT CASSWTGATNEKLFF
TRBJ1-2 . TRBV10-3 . TGTGCCATCAGTGAGCCCCGCCCGAAGGCCTCTGGCTACACCTTC CAISEPRPKASGYTF
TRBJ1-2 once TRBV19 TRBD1 TGTGCCATCAATTCCCCCGGACAGGGATCAAACTATGGCTACACCTTC CAINSPGQGSNYGYTF
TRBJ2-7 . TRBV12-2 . TGTGCAGACGACAATAGGGGCTACTACGAGCAGTACTTC CADDNRGYYEQYF
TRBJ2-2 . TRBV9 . TGTGCCAGCAGCGGGTGGGGAAACACCGGGGAGCTGTTTTTT CASSGWGNTGELFF
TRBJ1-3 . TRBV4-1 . TGCGCCAGCAGCCAAGCCGGGACATCGGGCACCATATATTTT CASSQAGTSGTIYF
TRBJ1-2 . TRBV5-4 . TGTGCCAGCAACTTGGACAGCTATGGCTACACCTTC CASNLDSYGYTF
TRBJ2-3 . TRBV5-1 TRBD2 TGCGCCAGCAGCTCGAGGACTAGCGGGGTCGGGGATACGCAGTATTTT CASSSRTSGVGDTQYF
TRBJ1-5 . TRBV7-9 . TGTGCCAGCAGCTTAGTGGCGAATCAGCCCCAGCATTTT CASSLVANQPQHF
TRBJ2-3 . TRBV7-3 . TGTGCCAGCAGCCCAAACAGGGTTGGCACAGATACGCAGTATTTT CASSPNRVGTDTQYF
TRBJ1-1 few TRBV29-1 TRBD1 TGCAGCGTCTGGACAGGGGGCGGTGAAGCTTTCTTT CSVWTGGGEAFF
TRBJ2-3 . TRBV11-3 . TGTGCCAGCAGCTCTCAGGCGGGTCAGGGGTACAATACGCAGTATTTT CASSSQAGQGYNTQYF
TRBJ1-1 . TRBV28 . TGTGCCAGCAGTTCTTGGACCATGAACACTGAAGCTTTCTTT CASSSWTMNTEAFF
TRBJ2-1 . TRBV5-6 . TGTGCCAGCAGCTTGGTATCCATCATATACAATGAGCAGTTCTTC CASSLVSIIYNEQFF
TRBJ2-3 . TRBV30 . TGTGCCTGGAGAAGCCTTACAGATACGCAGTATTTT CAWRSLTDTQYF
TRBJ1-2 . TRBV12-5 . TGTGCTAGTGGTTTATGGTCAGACCCTAACTATGGCTACACCTTC CASGLWSDPNYGYTF
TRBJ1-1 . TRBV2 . TGTGCCAGCAGACCTACCCCGGGGAACACTGAAGCTTTCTTT CASRPTPGNTEAFF